This T cell receptor (beta chain) was captured in a study of OX40 agonist ivuxolimab in advanced cancers. Study-wide background: The study gave patients intravenous ivuxolimab at 0.01 to 10 mg/kg every 2 weeks. Study results and limitations: Low levels of normalized T-cell clonal expansion also appeared in some nonresponders. Not determined was the antigen specificity of the expanded peripheral T cells.

Regarding this clone: The antigen is unknown.

Clones were read by immunoSEQ multiplex PCR, and TCRdb kept only the in-frame ones, dropping some. The sample consists of about 53,000 clones, approximately 88% of them appearing once. From germline, CDR1 is SGHVS and CDR2 FQNEAQ. The CDR3 loop spans 13 amino acids. V dropped 5 bases and J dropped 1 base, with 8 bases sitting between them. This clonotype originated in an adult with an advanced solid tumor such as melanoma, head and neck, liver or kidney cancer. The sequences come from CD4+ or CD8+ T cells sorted from blood, collected in a trial of the OX40 agonist ivuxolimab. J is TRBJ1-1 and V is TRBV7-8, with D hard to call. CDR3 sequence: CASSPTPNTEAFF. The CDR3 DNA reads as TGTGCCAGCAGCCCGACCCCGAACACTGAAGCTTTCTTT.